This is a list of T cell receptor beta chains from one sample in a study of blood T cell repertoires in COVID-19. Here immunoSEQ multiplex PCR was the method, and the copy in TCRdb shows in-frame clones only, minus some. The sample includes some 70,000 clones, 85% to 90% of them seen just once. Sequenced material: peripheral blood. These receptors were obtained from a man in his fifties or sixties with acute or convalescent COVID-19. Both conserved end residues are part of each CDR3. The D gene is left open where the match is weak. Expanded clones get a size class; other rows say once, few or many, or leave the size out.

clone_size,d_call,v_call,j_call,cdr3_nt,cdr3_aa
once,.,TRBV25-1,TRBJ2-5,TGTGCCAGCAGTGTCCCCTGGGCGTGGGAGACCCAGTACTTC,CASSVPWAWETQYF
.,.,TRBV27,TRBJ1-1,TGTGCCAGCAGTTTAGTAGCAGTGAACACTGAAGCTTTCTTT,CASSLVAVNTEAFF
few,.,TRBV5-1,TRBJ2-5,TGCGCCAGCAGCATCGAAACGGGGACCCAGTACTTC,CASSIETGTQYF
.,TRBD2,TRBV5-6,TRBJ2-7,TGTGCCAGCAGCTTGGTACCTAGCGGGGTGATCTACGAGCAGTACTTC,CASSLVPSGVIYEQYF
.,TRBD2,TRBV6-5,TRBJ2-7,TGTGCCAGCAGTAACGCGGGGGGGCTTGGCGAGCAGTACTTC,CASSNAGGLGEQYF
.,TRBD2,TRBV30,TRBJ2-5,TGTGCCTGGAGTAATCTAGCGGGGGGGCTGCAAGAGACCCAGTACTTC,CAWSNLAGGLQETQYF
.,.,TRBV11-2,TRBJ1-1,TGTGCCAGCAGCTTTGAGTACACTGAAGCTTTCTTT,CASSFEYTEAFF
.,TRBD1,TRBV15,TRBJ1-1,TGTGCCACCAGCAGAGTGGGACAGGGGCGTTTGGCTTTCTTT,CATSRVGQGRLAFF
.,TRBD2,TRBV3-1/TRBV3-2,TRBJ2-4,TGTGCCAGCAGCCAAGGACTAAGCGGGGGAGTAGCCAAAAACATTCAGTACTTC,CASSQGLSGGVAKNIQYF
.,TRBD2,TRBV20-1,TRBJ2-5,TGCAGTGCTAGTGGGTCTAGCGGGAGGGAAGAGACCCAGTACTTC,CSASGSSGREETQYF
.,TRBD2,TRBV6-6,TRBJ2-7,TGTGCCAGCAGCTTTATATCGCCAGGGACTAGCGGGAGGGTGGTAAGGTCCTACGAGCAGTACTTC,CASSFISPGTSGRVVRSYEQYF
once,.,TRBV7-6,TRBJ2-5,TGTGCCAGCAGCTTAGCGGCGGGGACTCCACAAGAGACCCAGTACTTC,CASSLAAGTPQETQYF
.,TRBD2,TRBV28,TRBJ2-5,TGTGCCAGCAGCCTCACTAGCGGGGGTTTCCAAGAGACCCAGTACTTC,CASSLTSGGFQETQYF
.,.,TRBV18,TRBJ1-3,TGTGCCAGCTCACCAAGTCAGACAATTGGAAACACCATATATTTT,CASSPSQTIGNTIYF
.,TRBD1,TRBV20-1,TRBJ2-1,TGCAGTGCTAGTCCGGGACAGGTTGACAATGAGCAGTTCTTC,CSASPGQVDNEQFF
.,.,TRBV5-6,TRBJ1-3,TGTGCCAGCAGCTTCGCCGGGGGGTCCTACTCTGGAAACACCATATATTTT,CASSFAGGSYSGNTIYF
.,.,TRBV24-1,TRBJ2-1,TGTGCCACCAGTGATTACTCAGGGAAGACCTCCTTTACAAATGAGCAGTTCTTC,CATSDYSGKTSFTNEQFF
.,TRBD1,TRBV7-8,TRBJ2-7,TGTGCCAGCAGCCCCCGGACAGGGAGCTCCTACGAGCAGTACTTC,CASSPRTGSSYEQYF
few,.,TRBV7-2,TRBJ1-1,TGTGCCAGCAGCTCAAGAATCAGGGGCACTGAAGCTTTCTTT,CASSSRIRGTEAFF
.,.,TRBV29-1,TRBJ2-7,TGCAGCGTTCGAGGAGCGGGCAATTCCTACGAGCAGTACTTC,CSVRGAGNSYEQYF
.,.,TRBV6-5,TRBJ2-5,TGTGCCAGCAGAACCGGGACCAGGGGAGAGACCCAGTACTTC,CASRTGTRGETQYF
.,TRBD1,TRBV27,TRBJ2-2,TGTGCCAGCAGTCCCGGGACAGGGAACACCGGGGAGCTGTTTTTT,CASSPGTGNTGELFF
once,TRBD2,TRBV7-3,TRBJ2-3,TGTGCCAGCAGCCAGGCGGGGGGGAGCACAGATACGCAGTATTTT,CASSQAGGSTDTQYF
.,.,TRBV27,TRBJ2-7,TGTGCCAGCAGTTCGTGGGGGGTTGACGAGCAGTACTTC,CASSSWGVDEQYF
.,TRBD2,TRBV9,TRBJ2-2,TGTGCCAGCAGCGCTAGCGGGACGAACACCGGGGAGCTGTTTTTT,CASSASGTNTGELFF
.,TRBD2,TRBV19,TRBJ2-5,TGTGCCAGTAGTATAGGCCTAGCGGTCAGGGAGACCCAGTACTTC,CASSIGLAVRETQYF
.,.,TRBV5-4,TRBJ1-6,TGTGCCAGCAGCTTGGGCTACGGACAGTATAGCTCCTATAATTCACCCCTCCACTTT,CASSLGYGQYSSYNSPLHF
.,TRBD1,TRBV20-1,TRBJ1-5,TGCAGTGCTAGTGAACAGGGGGGGTTGGGCAATCAGCCCCAGCATTTT,CSASEQGGLGNQPQHF
.,TRBD2,TRBV7-8,TRBJ2-1,TGTGCCAGCAGCTTTGGGAGGGGCCTAGGCAATGAGCAGTTCTTC,CASSFGRGLGNEQFF
once,TRBD1,TRBV6-5,TRBJ2-7,TGTGCCAGCAGTCCTGAAGGGACAGGGGCCTACGAGCAGTACTTC,CASSPEGTGAYEQYF
.,TRBD2,TRBV3-1/TRBV3-2,TRBJ2-2,TGTGCCAGCAGCCAACCCAGCGGGATCGGCACCGGGGAGCTGTTTTTT,CASSQPSGIGTGELFF
.,TRBD1,TRBV19,TRBJ1-6,TGTGCCAGTAGTATGATCGGAGGACCCCACAGGGGCAATTCACCCCTCCACTTT,CASSMIGGPHRGNSPLHF
.,TRBD1,TRBV6-1,TRBJ1-1,TGTGCCAGCAGTGAAGCGGGGACAGGGGTTGGAGTGAACACTGAAGCTTTCTTT,CASSEAGTGVGVNTEAFF
.,.,TRBV2,TRBJ2-3,TGTGCCAGCAAAAGACAGACTAGCACAGATACGCAGTATTTT,CASKRQTSTDTQYF
once,TRBD1,TRBV5-1,TRBJ2-2,TGCGCCAGCAGCTTGAACAGGGGGTCCGGGGAGCTGTTTTTT,CASSLNRGSGELFF
.,TRBD1,TRBV6-1,TRBJ2-7,TGTGCCAGCAGTGAAGAGGGACAGGGGTGGTCCGAGCAGTACTTC,CASSEEGQGWSEQYF
.,TRBD1,TRBV18,TRBJ2-7,TGTGCCAGCTCACCCCGGGACAGTTCCTACGAGCAGTACTTC,CASSPRDSSYEQYF
.,.,TRBV2,TRBJ2-7,TGTGCCAGCAGTGAAGGCAGGGCCTACGAGCAGTACTTC,CASSEGRAYEQYF
.,.,TRBV18,TRBJ1-6,TGTGCCAGCTCACCACTGGGGGGACTCGTACCGGGTAATTCACCCCTCCACTTT,CASSPLGGLVPGNSPLHF
.,.,TRBV6-5,TRBJ2-7,TGTGCCAGCAGTTCCCGGCAGGGTTTTTTGGCCTACGAGCAGTACTTC,CASSSRQGFLAYEQYF
.,.,TRBV2,TRBJ1-1,TGTGCCAGCAGTGCGGGCGCAGGGTTCACTGAAGCTTTCTTT,CASSAGAGFTEAFF
few,TRBD1,TRBV5-1,TRBJ1-2,TGCGCCAGCAGCTTGGCCCGACAGGGGCGCAACGAATATGGCTACACCTTC,CASSLARQGRNEYGYTF
once,TRBD2,TRBV19,TRBJ2-1,TGTGCCAGTAGTAGCGGGGGGGTCTACAATGAGCAGTTCTTC,CASSSGGVYNEQFF
.,TRBD1,TRBV5-4,TRBJ1-1,TGTGCCAGCAGCGGGACAGGACCATATGAAGCTTTCTTT,CASSGTGPYEAFF
once,.,TRBV10-1,TRBJ2-1,TGCGCCAGCAGTGACTCGGGAGTAGACAATGAGCAGTTCTTC,CASSDSGVDNEQFF
few,TRBD2,TRBV5-6,TRBJ2-1,TGTGCCAGCAGCTTATTAGCGGGGGACTACAATGAGCAGTTCTTC,CASSLLAGDYNEQFF
few,.,TRBV6-1,TRBJ1-6,TGTGCCAGCAGTGAAATGAAGCATAATTCACCCCTCCACTTT,CASSEMKHNSPLHF
few,TRBD1,TRBV12-3/TRBV12-4,TRBJ1-2,TGTGCCAGCAGCGGACAGGGGTTCTATGGCTACACCTTC,CASSGQGFYGYTF
.,.,TRBV18,TRBJ1-4,TGTGCCAGCTCACGAGGACAGCAGAATGAAAAACTGTTTTTT,CASSRGQQNEKLFF
.,.,TRBV24-1,TRBJ1-5,TGTGCCACCAGTGAACCAGGTAACCATCAGCCCCAGCATTTT,CATSEPGNHQPQHF
.,TRBD1,TRBV4-2,TRBJ2-7,TGTGCCAGCAGCCAAGAGGCGGGACAGGGGGCTTACGAGCAGTACTTC,CASSQEAGQGAYEQYF
once,TRBD2,TRBV5-6,TRBJ2-2,TGTGCCAGCAGCTTGGAAGTCCTAGCGGGGGTAGTCGGGGAGCTGTTTTTT,CASSLEVLAGVVGELFF
.,TRBD1,TRBV5-6,TRBJ2-7,TGTGCCAGCAGCTTGGACAGGGGACGTTTTCGTGACGAGCAGTACTTC,CASSLDRGRFRDEQYF
.,.,TRBV28,TRBJ1-3,TGTGCCAGCAACCCGGGACTGGTCTCTGGAAACACCATATATTTT,CASNPGLVSGNTIYF
.,.,TRBV6-6,TRBJ2-3,TGTGCCAGCAGTTACCTCGCAGATACGCAGTATTTT,CASSYLADTQYF
.,TRBD2,TRBV25-1,TRBJ2-1,TGTGCCAGCAGTGAGGGTAGGGCTAGCGGGAGGTATGAGCAGTTCTTC,CASSEGRASGRYEQFF
once,.,TRBV6-4,TRBJ1-6,TGTGCCAGCAGTGACGGCAGTTCACCCCTCCACTTT,CASSDGSSPLHF
once,TRBD2,TRBV5-1,TRBJ2-1,TGCGCCAGCAGCCTCAGCGGGAAGTCCCACAATGAGCAGTTCTTC,CASSLSGKSHNEQFF